This T cell receptor beta chain was found in a study of blood T cell repertoires in COVID-19. Study in general: The United States, Italy and Spain were the sources of the acute and convalescent COVID-19 samples. PBMCs, B-cell-depleted T cells, or T cells were the source of the cDNA or gDNA that made up the material.

The CDR3 contains 14 residues. Looked up from germline, CDR1 is LNHDA and CDR2 is SQIVND (reference sequence). The germline V and J ends were trimmed by 10 bases and 6 bases, with 18 bases remaining between them. Per the study methods: For nucleated cells, counts were estimated from reference gene primer amplification. The method was immunoSEQ multiplex PCR; TCRdb's version includes in-frame clones alone and lacks a portion of them. V, J and clone size derive from that table, while D and trimming were established from the DNA sequence. The data contain about 140,000 clones, roughly 84% of them singletons. This clone has only one observation.

This receptor was taken from a human donor in a cohort sampled during active COVID-19. Sequencing input: peripheral blood. This chain joins TRBV19 and TRBJ2-2; D is possibly TRBD1 (5 bases). CDR3 protein: CATLGQGYSGELFF. The CDR3 DNA is TGTGCCACCCTAGGGCAGGGTTATTCCGGGGAGCTGTTTTTT.